This section outlines one T cell receptor (beta chain) sequence together with its context. The antigen it recognizes is unknown. No clone much larger than this one lies a single base away; base qualities are absent. Other DNA variants within this sample encode the same CDR3. The cohort was made up of several hundred healthy bone marrow donors. All cohort members were sampled while nominally healthy, although unrecorded immune exposures were likely present. The donor was CMV seropositive and was included in the group of some 290 seropositive cohort members. A peripheral blood sample was collected from each donor, and TCR beta sequencing was performed on peripheral blood mononuclear cells. Genomic DNA was extracted from the blood cell samples with the Qiagen DNeasy Blood Extraction Kit. Library creation used the immunoSEQ multiplex PCR assay. A mixture of 60 forward primers for TCR Vbeta segments and 13 reverse primers for TCR Jbeta segments was used in the multiplex PCR. The CDR3 region of rearranged TCR beta genes was amplified from genomic DNA by a multiplex PCR assay. Amplified TCR beta libraries were sequenced as 87-base-pair reads on the Illumina HiSeq System. Regarding the original processing steps: Across the roughly 600 repertoires, a later analysis counted around 80 million unique TCR beta chains, roughly 11 million of which were shared by at least two donors. Raw reads were error-corrected and collapsed into unique sequences with a nearest-neighbor algorithm that merged closely related sequences to remove PCR and sequencing errors. CDR3 sequences were aligned to IMGT reference sequences to assign V, D and J gene segments. For a sequence to be retained, a match of at least six nucleotides was required to both a V gene segment and a J gene segment. A rearrangement was called productive if the CDR3 had no stop codons and remained in frame with V and J, and every other rearrangement was called non-productive. Following IMGT convention, CDR3 was defined as the stretch from the second conserved V-encoded cysteine up to the conserved J-encoded phenylalanine. Sequences without an unambiguous match to a single V gene segment were excluded from the earlier analysis of about 600 of the donors. An earlier analysis of some 500 of the donors classified V segments as functional when productive rearrangements were above 56.7% and as segregating when the standard deviation between donors was above 5%. A statistical classification framework was built for diagnosing cytomegalovirus status from the catalog of TCR beta chain sequences. In a later analysis, TCR nucleotide sequences were compared against IMGT/GENE-DB human TR gene sequences so that V and J genes could be assigned. The TCRdist pipeline was used in a later analysis to assign CDR3 sequences and most-parsimonious VDJ recombination scenarios. In a later analysis, every TCR beta chain was defined by the combination of its CDR3 amino acid sequence and its V-gene family, and reads without a unique V-gene family were dropped. As a way to deal with suspected cross-contamination and a sequencing artifact, a later analysis dropped 450 to 700 nucleotide sequences that were highly shared and had low generation probability. In a later analysis, a clonal expansion index for each public chain was calculated from normalized within-repertoire ranks of inferred template counts. A later analysis computed generation probabilities with a VDJ recombination model fitted to out-of-frame rearrangements, and checked the results against IGoR. A later analysis scored TCR-TCR, TCR-HLA and TCR-CMV co-occurrence with hypergeometric tests, applying a repertoire-size bias correction to TCR pairs. A later analysis estimated false discovery rates by permuting HLA or CMV assignments 20 times. In a later analysis, co-occurring TCRs were grouped using DBSCAN, and TCRdist sequence similarity was added for clustering within HLA-allele-positive subsets. Repertoires with fewer than 30,000 or more than 120,000 public chains, plus five repertoires with anomalous nucleotide sharing, were excluded from co-occurrence clustering. TCRdb limited this immuneACCESS table to in-frame rearrangements with V and J called. A share of clones is missing; checked studies link under half to unresolved V genes, and the rest is unexplained. V, J and clone size are taken as reported in that table, and D and trimming were inferred from the DNA itself. Across this sample there are about 110,000 clones, with 79% seen only once. The ten largest clonotypes hold roughly 5.6% of the sample.

These data originate in a study of cytomegalovirus exposure and HLA in healthy donors (dated by TCRdb to 2016 to 2017). Regarding the complete study: According to an earlier analysis of 587 of the donors, roughly 180 million T cells yielded 90 million to 140 million unique TCR beta sequences and 250 to 350 Gb of sequence data. Around 330 gigabases of sequencing data and around 85 million unique TCR sequences made up an early release that covered about 640 HLA-typed donors. Of the 350 to 450 genotyped donors, 70% to 90% were placed in the genetic ancestry cluster associated with self-reported Caucasian donors. The study aimed to test whether cataloging public T cell receptors could reveal signatures of past pathogen exposure. The study used immunosequencing to profile the T cell repertoires of around 600 subjects and linked those repertoires to cytomegalovirus serostatus. A separate validation cohort of roughly 110 different subjects was used in addition to the roughly 670-subject first cohort. To predict cytomegalovirus infection status, the study combined high-throughput TCR immunosequencing, statistical association of individual TCRs with disease status, and machine learning. To study patterns of TCR occurrence, a later analysis re-analyzed previously published TCR beta repertoires from just over 650 donors and added high-resolution HLA genotyping. Rather than drawing on any new phenotypic data, the later analysis identified candidate immune exposures from TCR beta sequences and the way those sequences occurred across donors. An earlier analysis of fewer than 700 of the donors applied high-throughput TCR beta sequencing to assess whether each TCR beta V gene segment acted as functional or pseudogenic. Donor age, sex, ethnicity and CMV serostatus were compiled alongside the repertoire data. A later genetic analysis used genome-wide SNP genotypes for about three fifths of the 666 donors, treating that subset as a discovery cohort. Every repertoire in the discovery cohort had been generated on one and the same sequencing platform. HLA typing included class I and class II loci at four-digit resolution. Typing coverage varied by locus: roughly 620-640 donors for A, B, C, DRB1 and DQB1; roughly 560 for DQA1; around 610 for DPA1; under 490 for DPB1. Roughly five DR-DQ haplotypes were treated as single units for association and clustering because of strong linkage in the cohort. Among 300 to 500 genotyped donors of the cohort, an average of roughly 230,000 unique TCR beta nucleotide sequences was sequenced per donor, of which about 18% were non-productive. General study outcomes and caveats: In a later genetic analysis, fewer N-insertions in productive TCRs were reported among donors in an Asian-associated ancestry cluster than the roughly 640-donor mean. In this cohort, only TCR beta chains were sequenced, and detectable features were limited by the absence of alpha or paired-chain data. In an earlier analysis of a few hundred of the donors, most TCR beta V segments were observed in productive rearrangements about 90% or about 30% of the time, broadly matching IMGT annotations. Because the 87-base-pair reads could not distinguish some IMGT-functional V segments, including TRBV6-2 and TRBV6-3, those segments were excluded. According to the authors, the approach could potentially be generalized to other disease states and immunological phenotypes. A later analysis associated approximately 17,000 TCR beta sequences with specific HLA alleles at a false discovery rate of 0.05. Several of the top co-occurrence clusters appeared to be linked to parvovirus B19, influenza, CMV and Epstein-Barr virus, according to a later analysis. Cytomegalovirus status was reported to be diagnosed by the classifier with high specificity and sensitivity in both the original and validation cohorts. A later analysis found that HLA-associated TCR beta chains were more clonally expanded and had lower generation probabilities than equally common non-associated chains. Linkage disequilibrium might explain the correlated functional status among segregating V segments, but an unknown experimental factor could not be ruled out. A further reported finding was that TCR beta sequences accurately predicted the HLA-A and HLA-B alleles for most subjects in the first cohort. Strong co-occurrence of HLA alleles, especially DR and DQ, made assigning TCR associations to individual alleles difficult. The study listed 150 to 200 TCR beta chains as associated with cytomegalovirus. In a later analysis, TCR association rates were found to vary across HLA loci, with the most associated TCRs seen for DRB1 alleles and the fewest for HLA-C alleles. Most TCR sequences were observed very rarely across donors, whereas some public TCRs were present in many individuals. The only immune exposure information available for the cohort was CMV serostatus. HLA typing was unavailable for some donors at each locus, so association tests used only the typed subset. In vitro tests confirmed that three of the cytomegalovirus-associated TCR beta chains recognize cytomegalovirus antigens. According to a later analysis, most CMV-associated TCR beta chains appeared to be HLA-restricted, and the HLA associations seemed to be driven largely by CMV exposure. Roughly uniform sequencing depth across donors was assumed in presence/absence analyses, although this assumption may not hold. In a later genetic analysis, a missense DCLRE1C variant was associated with V-gene and J-gene trimming of TCR beta chains, and the association was replicated in an independent cohort. Because counts were too low, roughly 17 rarely observed V segments, including chromosome 9 orphons, were left out of the earlier analysis of about 620 of the donors. The sequencing pipeline was judged likely to have produced a cluster of highly shared sequence variants as a technical artifact.

As encoded in the germline V gene, CDR1 is SQVTM while CDR2 is ANQGSEA. Including cysteine and phenylalanine, the CDR3 has 16 amino acids. Just CDR3 DNA is preserved here, 48 bases in frame from base 1. Trimming removed 3 bases from V and 5 bases from J; the gene matches leave 9 bases unexplained. Sequencing was carried out using PBMCs. The receptor was isolated from a young man in good health and CMV-seropositive. The chain couples TRBV29-1 to TRBJ2-5, with 13 junctional bases fitting TRBD2. The CDR3 amino acid sequence is: CSVDALAGGRWETQYF. The nucleotides read TGCAGCGTTGATGCACTAGCGGGGGGGCGGTGGGAGACCCAGTACTTC.